Below are 8 T cell receptor beta chains sequenced from a single sample in a study of blood T cell repertoires in COVID-19. Repertoires were generated with immunoSEQ multiplex PCR, while TCRdb's copy carries only in-frame clones and drops some. The data hold about 34,000 clones, with about 74% observed a single time. Sequencing was done on a sample of peripheral blood. These receptors came from a human donor in a cohort sampled during active COVID-19.

The rearrangement uses TRBV11-2 and TRBJ1-3; D uncertain. The CDR3 spans 15 residues. Per germline, CDR1 SGHAT and CDR2 FQNNGV. V lost 1 base to trimming and J lost 4 bases, with 11 bases between them. Here the CDR3 DNA reads TGTGCCAGCAGCTTAGTCAGTTCACCCGGAAACACCATATATTTT. This sequence encodes CASSLVSSPGNTIYF. The entire variable domain, with the rest obtained from reference TRBV11-2 and TRBJ1-3, is as follows: EAGVAQSPRYKIIEKRQSVAFWCNPISGHATLYWYQQILGQGPKLLIQFQNNGVVDDSQLPKDRFSAERLKGVDSTLKIQPAKLEDSAVYLCASSLVSSPGNTIYFGEGSWLTVV.

The chain employs TRBV7-9 and TRBJ2-5; 7 bases are a match to TRBD2. The V gene's germline CDR1 is SEHNR and CDR2 FQNEAQ (reference sequence). Unmatched junction bases numbered 15, after V lost 1 base and J lost 4 bases. The CDR3 is 18 amino acids. The CDR3 coding sequence is TGTGCCAGCAGCTTAGGCCAGGGCGGGGGATCTCGTTTAGAGACCCAGTACTTC. Translating gives CASSLGQGGGSRLETQYF.

The V gene is TRBV28, the J gene TRBJ2-3; perhaps TRBD2 as D (6 bases). This CDR3 region has 15 residues. The V end lost 7 bases, the J end lost 4 bases, and 18 bases lay between the germline ends. Germline V gives CDR1 MDHEN, CDR2 SYDVKM. CDR3 bases: TGTGCCAGCATCCTTGGGACTGCTCGTCCAGATACGCAGTATTTT. Translated, it gives CASILGTARPDTQYF.

The rearrangement uses TRBV3-1 (or the pseudogene TRBV3-2) and TRBJ2-2; 7 bases map to TRBD1. The CDR3 consists of 18 residues. V was pared by 2 bases and J by 4 bases, with 13 bases of the junction left unmatched. The germline gives CDR1 LGHDT, CDR2 YNNKEL (reference sequence). CDR3 DNA: TGTGCCAGCAGCCAACAAATGGGGCAGGGGGTGAGCACCGGGGAGCTGTTTTTT. The encoded protein is CASSQQMGQGVSTGELFF.

The CDR3 sequence: CASSIGTGFDGYTF. The CDR3 region has the DNA TGTGCCAGTAGTATAGGGACAGGGTTTGATGGCTACACCTTC. The rearrangement joins TRBV19 to TRBJ1-2, with 8 nucleotides matching TRBD1. CDR3 length equals 14 residues. CDR1 and CDR2 from the germline V gene are LNHDA and SQIVND (reference sequence). Trimming removed 1 base from V and 6 bases from J; junction bases left unmatched: 4.

The V and J genes are TRBV7-2 and TRBJ2-7; weak D call: TRBD2 (5 bases). CDR1 is SGHTA, CDR2 FQGNSA, per germline. This CDR3 comprises 15 residues. V was clipped by 0 bases and J by 3 bases, with 12 bases between them. The CDR3 bases are TGTGCCAGCAGCTTAGCGCCTAGCCCGAACTACGAGCAGTACTTC. It is translated as CASSLAPSPNYEQYF.

The chain joins TRBV19 to TRBJ2-3, with no clear D. V lost 5 bases, J lost 3 bases, and 12 bases lay in between. The CDR3 is made up of 14 amino acids. The V gene's germline CDR1 is LNHDA and CDR2 SQIVND (reference sequence). CDR3 in amino acids: CASSVSLRTDTQYF. DNA for the CDR3: TGTGCCAGTAGTGTCTCCCTCAGAACAGATACGCAGTATTTT.

The J gene is TRBJ1-2, the V gene TRBV7-9, with 9 positions matching TRBD1. There are 17 residues in the CDR3. After removal of 1 base from V and 8 bases from J, the junction contained 14 bases not matched to a gene. CDR1 and CDR2 from the germline V gene are SEHNR and FQNEAQ (reference sequence). In nucleotides, the CDR3 is TGTGCCAGCAGCTTAGACAGGACAGGGGTCCCAGTTGAAGGCTACACCTTC. Protein: CASSLDRTGVPVEGYTF.